Each of the 22 T cell receptor beta chains below was sequenced from the same sample in a study of blood T cell repertoires in COVID-19. Measured with immunoSEQ multiplex PCR; TCRdb has only the in-frame clones, and not every one. Of about 200,000 clones listed, 90% are singletons. Material for sequencing was PBMCs or T cells enriched from blood (not recorded which). These receptor sequences come from a man in his thirties or forties who had recovered from COVID-19.

In DNA form, the CDR3 reads TGCGCCAGCAGTTTTGGTTCGACTAACACTGAAGCTTTCTTT. This translates into CASSFGSTNTEAFF. V gene TRBV5-1 combines with J gene TRBJ1-1, with D unresolved. This CDR3 region has 14 residues. The germline CDR1 and CDR2 sequences are SGHRS and YFSETQ. V lost 5 bases, J lost 2 bases, and 13 bases lay in between.

As regards this clone: Other DNA sequences within the sample encode an identical CDR3. The genes are TRBV5-1 and TRBJ2-5; 7 bases are a match to TRBD1. Germline CDR1 and CDR2: SGHRS and YFSETQ. V shed 2 bases, J shed 1 base, and the junction held 2 bases outside the gene matches. The CDR3 is 14 amino acids. The CDR3 protein is CASSLGTVQETQYF. DNA for the CDR3: TGCGCCAGCAGCTTAGGGACAGTCCAAGAGACCCAGTACTTC.

The chain uses TRBV5-1 and TRBJ2-2, with a weak D call TRBD1 (6 bases). The CDR3 totals 15 residues. Trimming took off 5 bases at V and 3 bases at J, with 14 bases between the two ends. Germline V gives CDR1 SGHRS, CDR2 YFSETQ. CDR3 in amino acids: CASSPQGVDTGELFF. In DNA form, the CDR3 reads TGCGCCAGCAGTCCACAGGGCGTCGACACCGGGGAGCTGTTTTTT.

V is TRBV5-1 and J is TRBJ2-7; 7 bases line up with TRBD1. V gave up 1 base and J gave up 5 bases; unmatched junction bases: 6. The CDR3 covers 14 residues. CDR1 and CDR2 from the germline V gene are SGHRS and YFSETQ. The CDR3, as DNA: TGCGCCAGCAGCTTGAGTGACAGGGCAAACGAGCAGTACTTC. It yields the protein CASSLSDRANEQYF.

In regard to this clone: Other nucleotide sequences in the sample specify the same CDR3. The gene calls are TRBV6-1 and TRBJ2-3; 12 bases are shared with TRBD2. This CDR3 comprises 15 residues. V trimming: 2 bases; J trimming: 4 bases; junction bases outside the gene matches: 1. CDR1 is MNHNS and CDR2 is SASEGT in the germline V gene. CDR3 coding DNA: TGTGCCAGCAGTGAACTAGCGGGAGGGCCAGATACGCAGTATTTT. Translation gives CASSELAGGPDTQYF.

The J gene is TRBJ1-3, the V gene TRBV18; D is perhaps TRBD1 (5 bases). Trimming shortened V by 6 bases and J by 1 base, and 10 bases separated the two germline ends. Germline CDR1 and CDR2: KGHSH and LQKENI. The CDR3 loop spans 14 amino acids. The CDR3 sequence is CASSLQESGNTIYF. CDR3 DNA sequence: TGTGCCAGCTCCCTACAGGAATCTGGAAACACCATATATTTT.

V usage is TRBV7-8 and J usage is TRBJ1-4; 8 bases are shared with TRBD1. Losses at the gene ends were 1 base for V and 5 bases for J; bases not matched to a gene: 3. CDR3 length: 15 residues. The V gene's germline CDR1 is SGHVS and CDR2 FQNEAQ. The CDR3 DNA reads as TGTGCCAGCAGCTTAGGGGACAGGAGAAATGAAAAACTGTTTTTT. Its translation: CASSLGDRRNEKLFF.

V usage is TRBV27 and J usage is TRBJ1-2, with 7 bases that match TRBD1. The length of the CDR3 is 17 residues. Losses at the gene ends were 4 bases for V and 0 bases for J; bases not matched to a gene: 11. Germline lookup yields CDR1 MNHEY and CDR2 SMNVEV (reference sequence). CDR3 coding DNA: TGTGCCAGCAGTTCTAGACCTGACAGGGTAGCTAACTATGGCTACACCTTC. Its translation is CASSSRPDRVANYGYTF.

The DNA of the CDR3 is TGTGCCACCAGCACAAGACGGGACACAGATACGCAGTATTTT. It encodes CATSTRRDTDTQYF. This chain links TRBV15 with TRBJ2-3, with D perhaps TRBD2 (5 bases). V lost 4 bases and J 2 bases, leaving 10 bases between the germline ends. Germline CDR1 reads LNHNV; CDR2 reads YYDKDF (reference sequence). This CDR3 spans 14 amino acids.

The V call is TRBV30, the J call TRBJ2-3; 8 bases are a match to TRBD2. The CDR3 spans 15 residues. From germline, CDR1 is GTSNPN and CDR2 SVGIG (reference sequence). V gave up 0 bases and J gave up 1 base; unmatched junction bases: 3. Here the CDR3 DNA reads TGTGCCTGGAGTGTAGCACTAGCGGGCACAGATACGCAGTATTTT. Translation: CAWSVALAGTDTQYF.

CDR3 DNA sequence: TGTGCCAGCAGTAGGCCGGGACAGGGGTTCGAGCAGTACTTC. Amino acids: CASSRPGQGFEQYF. This chain uses TRBV6-5 with TRBJ2-7; 10 nucleotides align to TRBD1. Germline V gene data show CDR1 as MNHEY and CDR2 as SVGAGI. This CDR3 has 14 amino acids. Unmatched junction bases numbered 7, after V lost 5 bases and J lost 6 bases.

The rearrangement uses TRBV19 and TRBJ1-3; a weak D match, TRBD1 (6 bases). This CDR3 has 15 amino acids. V shed 5 bases and J shed 4 bases, with 15 bases lying between them. Germline CDR1 LNHDA, CDR2 SQIVND (reference sequence). CDR3: CASSVRQDRGNTIYF. Written as DNA, the CDR3 is TGTGCCAGTAGTGTCCGACAGGACAGAGGAAACACCATATATTTT.

The chain has TRBV5-1 and TRBJ1-6; 10 nucleotides match TRBD1. This CDR3 contains 17 residues. Per the germline V gene, CDR1 is SGHRS and CDR2 is YFSETQ. V shed 5 bases, J shed 7 bases, and the junction held 12 bases outside the gene matches. The CDR3 is CASRHEGTGAGNSPLHF. The CDR3, as DNA: TGCGCCAGCAGACATGAGGGGACAGGGGCTGGAAATTCACCCCTCCACTTT. Full variable domain (remainder filled in from reference TRBV5-1 and TRBJ1-6): KAGVTQTPRYLIKTRGQQVTLSCSPISGHRSVSWYQQTPGQGLQFLFEYFSETQRNKGNFPGRFSGRQFSNSRSEMNVSTLELGDSALYLCASRHEGTGAGNSPLHFGNGTRLTVT.

The chain is built from TRBV19 and TRBJ1-4, with 8 bases fitting TRBD1. J lost 7 bases, V lost 10 bases, and 8 bases had no gene match. Germline V gene lookup returns CDR1 LNHDA and CDR2 SQIVND (reference sequence). The CDR3 sequence is 13 residues long. The CDR3 DNA sequence: TGTGCCACTGCGGACAGGGACGGTGAAAAACTGTTTTTT. This sequence encodes CATADRDGEKLFF.

The chain joins TRBV7-2 to TRBJ1-5, with D maybe TRBD1 (6 bases). Trimming pared 3 bases from V and 6 bases from J, leaving 12 bases between. The CDR3 runs to 14 residues. Germline assignment: CDR1 SGHTA and CDR2 FQGNSA. This chain's CDR3 is CASSFRGSGQPQHF. The CDR3 coding sequence is TGTGCCAGCAGCTTTAGGGGGTCGGGTCAGCCCCAGCATTTT.

The V gene is TRBV5-1, the J gene TRBJ2-7; possibly TRBD1 for D (5 bases). The V and J ends lost 0 bases and 1 base respectively, with 11 bases between them. Germline assignment: CDR1 SGHRS and CDR2 YFSETQ. There are 15 residues in the CDR3. The CDR3, as DNA: TGCGCCAGCAGCTTGGAGATAGGGGTGTCCTACGAGCAGTACTTC. This gives the protein CASSLEIGVSYEQYF.

The chain recombines TRBV14 with TRBJ2-7, with a weak D call TRBD1 (7 bases). The V end was cut by 1 base, the J end by 2 bases, with 12 bases between. CDR1 and CDR2 (germline): SGHDN, FVKESK. This CDR3 has 15 residues. CDR3 sequence (DNA): TGTGCCAGCAGCCAAGGGACAGGCGGGGCCTACGAGCAGTACTTC. This codes for CASSQGTGGAYEQYF.

V and J are TRBV4-3 and TRBJ1-2; TRBD1 might be the D (5 bases). This CDR3 comprises 17 residues. V lost 4 bases, J lost 5 bases, and 23 bases lay in between. Germline-derived CDR1 and CDR2 are LGHNA and YSLEER. The CDR3 loop reads CASSPHQMQGPRYGYTF. The DNA of the CDR3 is TGCGCCAGCAGCCCCCACCAAATGCAGGGCCCCAGGTATGGCTACACCTTC.

The V gene is TRBV4-3, the J gene TRBJ2-2, with TRBD2 identical over 10 bases. Germline V CDR1 and CDR2: LGHNA, YSLEER. Trimming removed 0 bases from V and 4 bases from J; junction bases left unmatched: 5. This CDR3 comprises 17 residues. CDR3: CASSQDERTSGTGELFF. CDR3 bases: TGCGCCAGCAGCCAAGATGAGCGGACTAGCGGCACCGGGGAGCTGTTTTTT.

This sequence joins TRBV11-2 and TRBJ2-7, with D possibly TRBD2 on 6 matching bases. The germline gives CDR1 SGHAT, CDR2 FQNNGV. V lost 5 bases to trimming and J lost 7 bases, with 18 bases between them. The CDR3 runs to 14 residues. The CDR3: CASSPRDSEREQYF. CDR3 DNA: TGTGCCAGCAGCCCTCGGGACTCAGAACGGGAGCAGTACTTC. The variable domain in full, with the rest retrieved from reference TRBV11-2 and TRBJ2-7, is EAGVAQSPRYKIIEKRQSVAFWCNPISGHATLYWYQQILGQGPKLLIQFQNNGVVDDSQLPKDRFSAERLKGVDSTLKIQPAKLEDSAVYLCASSPRDSEREQYFGPGTRLTVT.

This rearrangement joins TRBV11-2 to TRBJ2-7, with TRBD2 identical over 8 bases. The CDR3 has 17 amino acids. Germline V gene sequence: CDR1 SGHAT, CDR2 FQNNGV. Trimming at V came to 2 bases and at J to 1 base, leaving 10 bases not matched to a gene. CDR3 DNA: TGTGCCAGCAGCTTACGGGAGGCGGGAGGTTTTTCCTACGAGCAGTACTTC. Its translation is CASSLREAGGFSYEQYF.

The chain employs TRBV10-3 and TRBJ1-6; no reliable D call. The CDR3 covers 13 residues. V was cut by 5 bases and J by 8 bases, with 10 bases left in between. Per the germline V gene, CDR1 is ENHRY and CDR2 is SYGVKD. The CDR3 DNA reads TGTGCCATCAGTCAGCCCGGGGATTCACCCCTCCACTTT. Translated, it gives CAISQPGDSPLHF.